This T cell receptor beta chain was found in a study of T cell repertoires in cytomegalovirus infection. Study background: Use of recently identified HLA-C-restricted and well-studied HLA-B-restricted CMV epitopes was part of the study. Signatures in public TCR beta sequences pointed to both CMV infection and matching HLA type. Whole-study results and caveats: Ex vivo responses were dominated by HLA-C-restricted CMV-specific TCR beta clonotypes. Summed frequency of shared TCR beta families picked out CMV carriers who also had the relevant HLA.

Via MiXCR, TCRdb re-called the reads, giving one row per CDR3 protein. Of 400,000 to 600,000 distinct CDR3 sequences in the sample, roughly 42% were seen once. Comments on this clonotype: Its antigen is currently unknown.

The source is a human donor in good health (CMV status not recorded). Some clones in this sample may be carry-over from other donors' samples. Material: cultured PBMCs, obtained from culture after CMV antigen stimulation.

CDR3 amino acids: CASSRNRGRVTNEKLFF. DNA for the CDR3: TGTGCCAGCAGCCGAAACAGGGGGCGAGTCACTAATGAAAAACTGTTTTTT. The chain uses TRBV7-8 and TRBJ1-4, with 9 positions matching TRBD1. J lost 2 bases, V lost 5 bases, and 9 bases had no gene match. The CDR3 loop spans 17 amino acids. The germline CDR1 and CDR2 sequences are SGHVS and FQNEAQ. Together with reference TRBV7-8 and TRBJ1-4, the CDR3 gives the full variable domain: GAGVSQSPRYKVAKRGQDVALRCDPISGHVSLFWYQQALGQGPEFLTYFQNEAQLDKSGLPSDRFFAERPEGSVSTLKIQRTQQEDSAVYLCASSRNRGRVTNEKLFFGSGTQLSVL.